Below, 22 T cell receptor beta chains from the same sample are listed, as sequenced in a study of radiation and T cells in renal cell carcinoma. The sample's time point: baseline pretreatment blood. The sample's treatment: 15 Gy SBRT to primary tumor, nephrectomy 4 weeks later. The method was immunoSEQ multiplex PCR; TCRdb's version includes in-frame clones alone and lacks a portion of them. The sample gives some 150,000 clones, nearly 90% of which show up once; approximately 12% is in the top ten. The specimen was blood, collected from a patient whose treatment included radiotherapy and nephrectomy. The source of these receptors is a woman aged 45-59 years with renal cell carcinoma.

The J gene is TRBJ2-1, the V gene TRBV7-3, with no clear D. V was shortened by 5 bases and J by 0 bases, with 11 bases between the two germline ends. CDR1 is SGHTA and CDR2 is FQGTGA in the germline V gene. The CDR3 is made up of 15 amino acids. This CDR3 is CASSLTTLSYNEQFF. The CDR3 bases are TGTGCCAGCAGCCTCACGACACTCTCCTACAATGAGCAGTTCTTC. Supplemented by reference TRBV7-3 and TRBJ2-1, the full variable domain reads GAGVSQTPSNKVTEKGKYVELRCDPISGHTALYWYRQSLGQGPEFLIYFQGTGAADDSGLPNDRFFAVRPEGSVSTLKIQRTERGDSAVYLCASSLTTLSYNEQFFGPGTRLTVL.

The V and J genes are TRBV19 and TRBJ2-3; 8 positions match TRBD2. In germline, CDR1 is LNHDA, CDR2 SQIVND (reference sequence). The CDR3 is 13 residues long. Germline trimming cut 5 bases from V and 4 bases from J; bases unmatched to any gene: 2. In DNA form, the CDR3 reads TGTGCCAGTAGTCCAGCGGGGGCAGATACGCAGTATTTT. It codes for CASSPAGADTQYF.

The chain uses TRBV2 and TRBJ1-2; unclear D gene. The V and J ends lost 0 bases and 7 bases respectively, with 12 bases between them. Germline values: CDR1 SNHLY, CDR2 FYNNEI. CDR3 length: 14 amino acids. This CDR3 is CASSEARSALGYTF. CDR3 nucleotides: TGTGCCAGCAGTGAAGCGAGGTCGGCCCTTGGCTACACCTTC.

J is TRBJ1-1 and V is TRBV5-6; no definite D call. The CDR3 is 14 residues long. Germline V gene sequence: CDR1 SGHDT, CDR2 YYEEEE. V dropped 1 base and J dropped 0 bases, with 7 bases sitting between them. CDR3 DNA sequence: TGTGCCAGCAGCTTGTGGAGAATGAACACTGAAGCTTTCTTT. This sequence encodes CASSLWRMNTEAFF.

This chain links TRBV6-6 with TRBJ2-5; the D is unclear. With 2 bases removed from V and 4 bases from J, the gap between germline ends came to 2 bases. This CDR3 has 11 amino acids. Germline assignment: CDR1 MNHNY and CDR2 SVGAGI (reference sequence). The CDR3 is CASSYGETQYF. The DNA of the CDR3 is TGTGCCAGCAGTTACGGAGAGACCCAGTACTTC.

CDR3 nucleotides: TGTGCCAGCAGCCTAGGACTAGCGGGGGAGACGAAGCAGTATTTT. Translating it yields CASSLGLAGETKQYF. The rearrangement links TRBV7-3 to TRBJ2-3; 13 nucleotides agree with TRBD2. V was pared by 5 bases and J by 11 bases, with 10 bases of the junction left unmatched. The CDR3 has 15 residues. Germline CDR1 is SGHTA and CDR2 is FQGTGA.

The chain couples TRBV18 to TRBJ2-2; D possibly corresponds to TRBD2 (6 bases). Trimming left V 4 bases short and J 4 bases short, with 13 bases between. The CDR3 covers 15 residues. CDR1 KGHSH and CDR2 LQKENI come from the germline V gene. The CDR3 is CASSQLARGTGELFF. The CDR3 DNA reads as TGTGCCAGCTCACAACTAGCTCGGGGCACCGGGGAGCTGTTTTTT. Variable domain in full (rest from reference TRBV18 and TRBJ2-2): NAGVMQNPRHLVRRRGQEARLRCSPMKGHSHVYWYRQLPEEGLKFMVYLQKENIIDESGMPKERFSAEFPKEGPSILRIQQVVRGDSAAYFCASSQLARGTGELFFGEGSRLTVL.

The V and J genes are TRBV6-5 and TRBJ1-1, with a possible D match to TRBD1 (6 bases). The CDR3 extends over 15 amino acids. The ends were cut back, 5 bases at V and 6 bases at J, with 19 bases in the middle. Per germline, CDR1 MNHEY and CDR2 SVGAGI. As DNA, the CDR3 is TGTGCCAGCAGTCCCAATGCTATCGGGGGCGCTGAAGCTTTCTTT. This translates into CASSPNAIGGAEAFF.

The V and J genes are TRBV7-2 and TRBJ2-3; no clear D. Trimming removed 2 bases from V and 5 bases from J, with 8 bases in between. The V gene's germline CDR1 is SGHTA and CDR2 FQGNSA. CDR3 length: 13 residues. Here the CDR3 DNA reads TGTGCCAGCAGCTTATTCCCAGGAGATACGCAGTATTTT. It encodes CASSLFPGDTQYF.

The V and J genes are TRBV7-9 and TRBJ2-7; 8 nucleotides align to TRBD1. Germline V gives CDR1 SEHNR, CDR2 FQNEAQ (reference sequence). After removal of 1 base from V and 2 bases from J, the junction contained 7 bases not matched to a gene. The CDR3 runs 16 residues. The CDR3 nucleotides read TGTGCCAGCAGCTTAGATGGGACAGGAAGGGCCTACGAGCAGTACTTC. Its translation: CASSLDGTGRAYEQYF. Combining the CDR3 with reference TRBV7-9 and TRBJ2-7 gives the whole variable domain DTGVSQNPRHKITKRGQNVTFRCDPISEHNRLYWYRQTLGQGPEFLTYFQNEAQLEKSRLLSDRFSAERPKGSFSTLEIQRTEQGDSAMYLCASSLDGTGRAYEQYFGPGTRLTVT.

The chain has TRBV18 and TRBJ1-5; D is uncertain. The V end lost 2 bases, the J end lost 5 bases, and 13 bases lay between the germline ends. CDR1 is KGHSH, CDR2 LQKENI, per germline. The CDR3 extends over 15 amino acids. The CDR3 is CASSPKRHSDQPQHF. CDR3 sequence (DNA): TGTGCCAGCTCACCAAAAAGACACTCCGATCAGCCCCAGCATTTT.

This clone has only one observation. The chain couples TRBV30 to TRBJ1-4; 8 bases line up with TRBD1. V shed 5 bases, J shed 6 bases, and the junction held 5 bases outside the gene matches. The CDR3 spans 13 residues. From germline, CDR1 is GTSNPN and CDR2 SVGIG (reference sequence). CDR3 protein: CAWGVDRDEKLFF. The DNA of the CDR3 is TGTGCCTGGGGGGTGGACAGGGATGAAAAACTGTTTTTT.

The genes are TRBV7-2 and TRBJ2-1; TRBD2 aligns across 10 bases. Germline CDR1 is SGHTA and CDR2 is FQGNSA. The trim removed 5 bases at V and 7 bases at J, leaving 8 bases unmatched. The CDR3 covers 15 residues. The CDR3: CASSPQRGGGNEQFF. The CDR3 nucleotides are TGTGCCAGCAGCCCGCAGCGGGGGGGCGGAAATGAGCAGTTCTTC.

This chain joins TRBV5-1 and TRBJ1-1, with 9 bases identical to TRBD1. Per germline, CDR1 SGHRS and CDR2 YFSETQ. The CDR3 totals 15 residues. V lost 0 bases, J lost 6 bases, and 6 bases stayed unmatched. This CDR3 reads CASSLDPTGGSEAFF. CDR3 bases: TGCGCCAGCAGCTTGGATCCGACAGGGGGATCTGAAGCTTTCTTT.

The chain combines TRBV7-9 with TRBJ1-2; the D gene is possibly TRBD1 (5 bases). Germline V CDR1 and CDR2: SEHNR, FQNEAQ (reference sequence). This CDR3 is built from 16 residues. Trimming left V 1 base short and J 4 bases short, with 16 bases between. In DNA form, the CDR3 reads TGTGCCAGCAGCTTAGGACCCGGGGGGGGGTCCTATGGCTACACCTTC. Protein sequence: CASSLGPGGGSYGYTF.

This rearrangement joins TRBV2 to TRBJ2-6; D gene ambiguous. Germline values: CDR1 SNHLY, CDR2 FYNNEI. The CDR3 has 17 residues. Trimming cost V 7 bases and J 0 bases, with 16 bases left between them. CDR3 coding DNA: TGTGCCAGCAAAGGCCTCCAAACCCCCTCTGGGGCCAACGTCCTGACTTTC. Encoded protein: CASKGLQTPSGANVLTF.

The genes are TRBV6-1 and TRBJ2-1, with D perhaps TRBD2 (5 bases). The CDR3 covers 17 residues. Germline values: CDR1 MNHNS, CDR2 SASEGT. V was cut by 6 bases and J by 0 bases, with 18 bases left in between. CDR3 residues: CASSELPGVSSYNEQFF. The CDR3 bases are TGTGCCAGCAGCGAACTCCCCGGGGTTAGCTCCTACAATGAGCAGTTCTTC.

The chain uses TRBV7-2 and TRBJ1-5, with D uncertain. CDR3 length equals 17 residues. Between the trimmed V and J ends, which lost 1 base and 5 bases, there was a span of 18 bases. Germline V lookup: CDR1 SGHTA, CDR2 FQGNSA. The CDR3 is CASSLGPSSQSHQPQHF. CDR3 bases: TGTGCCAGCAGCTTAGGACCGAGCTCGCAATCCCATCAGCCCCAGCATTTT.

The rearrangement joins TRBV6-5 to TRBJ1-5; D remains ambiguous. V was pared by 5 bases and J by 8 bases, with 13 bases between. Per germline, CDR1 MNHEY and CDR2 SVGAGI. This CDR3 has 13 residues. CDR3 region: CASSPQRREPQHF. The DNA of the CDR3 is TGTGCCAGCAGTCCACAACGTAGGGAGCCCCAGCATTTT.

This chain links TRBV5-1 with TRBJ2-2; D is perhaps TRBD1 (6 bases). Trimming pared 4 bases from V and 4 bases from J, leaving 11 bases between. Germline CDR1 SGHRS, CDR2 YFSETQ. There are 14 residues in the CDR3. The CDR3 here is CASSQQGFTGELFF. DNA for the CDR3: TGCGCCAGCAGCCAACAGGGTTTCACCGGGGAGCTGTTTTTT.

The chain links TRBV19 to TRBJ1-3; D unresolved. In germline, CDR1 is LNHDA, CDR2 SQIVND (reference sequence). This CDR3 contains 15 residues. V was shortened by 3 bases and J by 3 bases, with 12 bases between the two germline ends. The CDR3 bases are TGTGCCAGTAGTATCATTGGAGTCCTTGGAAACACCATATATTTT. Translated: CASSIIGVLGNTIYF.

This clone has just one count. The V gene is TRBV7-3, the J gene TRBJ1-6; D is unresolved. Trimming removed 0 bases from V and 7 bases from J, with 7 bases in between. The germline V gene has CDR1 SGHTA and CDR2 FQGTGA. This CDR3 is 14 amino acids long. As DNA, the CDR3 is TGTGCCAGCAGCTTAACGCGTGGGAATTCACCCCTCCACTTT. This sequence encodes CASSLTRGNSPLHF. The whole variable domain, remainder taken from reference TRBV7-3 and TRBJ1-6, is GAGVSQTPSNKVTEKGKYVELRCDPISGHTALYWYRQSLGQGPEFLIYFQGTGAADDSGLPNDRFFAVRPEGSVSTLKIQRTERGDSAVYLCASSLTRGNSPLHFGNGTRLTVT.